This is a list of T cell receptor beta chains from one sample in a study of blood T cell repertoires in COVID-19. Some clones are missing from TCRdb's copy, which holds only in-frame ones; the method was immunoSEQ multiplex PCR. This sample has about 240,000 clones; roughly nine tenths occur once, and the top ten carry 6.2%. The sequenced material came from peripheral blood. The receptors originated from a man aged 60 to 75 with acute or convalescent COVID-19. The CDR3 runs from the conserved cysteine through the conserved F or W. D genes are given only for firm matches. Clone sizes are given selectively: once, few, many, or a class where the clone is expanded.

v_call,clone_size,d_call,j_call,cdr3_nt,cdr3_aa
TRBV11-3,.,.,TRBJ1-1,TGTGCCAGCAGCTTTCAGGGAAACACTGAAGCTTTCTTT,CASSFQGNTEAFF
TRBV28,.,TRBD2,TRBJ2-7,TGTGCCAGCAGGTTAGCGGGAGTGGACGAGCAGTACTTC,CASRLAGVDEQYF
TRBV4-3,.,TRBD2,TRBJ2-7,TGCGCCAGCAGCCAAGGGGACCCTAGCGGGCCCTACGAGCAGTACTTC,CASSQGDPSGPYEQYF
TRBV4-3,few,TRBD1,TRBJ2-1,TGCGCCAGCAGCCAAGAACGCAGGGGGTGGGATGAGCAGTTCTTC,CASSQERRGWDEQFF
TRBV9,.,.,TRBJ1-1,TGTGCCAGCAGCCCTGAGACAGGGAACACTGAAGCTTTCTTT,CASSPETGNTEAFF
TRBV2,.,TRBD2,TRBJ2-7,TGTGCCAGCAGTCTAGGACTAGCGGGCTCCTACGAGCAGTACTTC,CASSLGLAGSYEQYF
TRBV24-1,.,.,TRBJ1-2,TGTGCCACCAGTGATTTATGGCTTGGCTACACCTTC,CATSDLWLGYTF
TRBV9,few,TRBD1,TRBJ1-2,TGTGCCAGCAGCGGGGGACAGGGACCAATCTATGGCTACACCTTC,CASSGGQGPIYGYTF
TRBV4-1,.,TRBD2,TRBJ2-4,TGCGCCAGCAGCCGCTTAGGGACTAGCGGGACGAACATTCAGTACTTC,CASSRLGTSGTNIQYF
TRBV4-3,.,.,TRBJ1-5,TGCGCCAGCAGCCCGCATGGGGGGGCAGGGGGCAATCAGCCCCAGCATTTT,CASSPHGGAGGNQPQHF
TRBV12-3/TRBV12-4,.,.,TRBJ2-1,TGTGCCAGCAGAAAAGGTCTAGACAATGAGCAGTTCTTC,CASRKGLDNEQFF
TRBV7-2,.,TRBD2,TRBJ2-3,TGTGCCACAAGACTAGCGGGAGTTGGGGATACGCAGTATTTT,CATRLAGVGDTQYF
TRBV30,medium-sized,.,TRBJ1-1,TGTGCCTGGAGGGGCCCCGCCGAAGCTTTCTTT,CAWRGPAEAFF
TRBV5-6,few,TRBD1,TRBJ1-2,TGTGCCAGCAGCCCCGGACAGGGTAACTATGGCTACACCTTC,CASSPGQGNYGYTF
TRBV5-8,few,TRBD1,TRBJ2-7,TGTGCCAGCAGCTTGATCAGGGGGCCTTGGGAGCAGTACTTC,CASSLIRGPWEQYF
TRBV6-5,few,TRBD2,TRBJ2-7,TGTGCCTCCACCAGGACTAGCGGGGCTGCCTACGAGCAGTACTTC,CASTRTSGAAYEQYF
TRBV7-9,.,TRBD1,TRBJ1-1,TGTGCCAGCAGCCGGACAGGGGGGGACACTGAAGCTTTCTTT,CASSRTGGDTEAFF
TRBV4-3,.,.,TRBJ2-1,TGCGCCAGCAGCCAAGATCATAGCCAGGGCAACACCTACAATGAGCAGTTCTTC,CASSQDHSQGNTYNEQFF
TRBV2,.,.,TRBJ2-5,TGTGCCAGCGGATGGCGGGCCCAAGAGACCCAGTACTTC,CASGWRAQETQYF
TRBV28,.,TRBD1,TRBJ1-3,TGTGCCAGCAGTCGAACAGGGGGCGGGAACACCATATATTTT,CASSRTGGGNTIYF
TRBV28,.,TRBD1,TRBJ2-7,TGTGCCAGCAGGGGGACAGGCGGGTACGAGCAGTACTTC,CASRGTGGYEQYF
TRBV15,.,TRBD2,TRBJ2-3,TGTGCCACCAGCACTCGACTAGCGGGTAGCACAGATACGCAGTATTTT,CATSTRLAGSTDTQYF
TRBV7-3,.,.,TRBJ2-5,TGTGCCAGCAGCTGGGGCGGGACGGAGACCCAGTACTTC,CASSWGGTETQYF
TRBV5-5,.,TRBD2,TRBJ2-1,TGTGCCAGCAGCCCGGGGGGGGACCGGGTCCCAGAATTCAATGAGCAGTTCTTC,CASSPGGDRVPEFNEQFF
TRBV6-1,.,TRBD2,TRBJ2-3,TGTGCCAGCAGTGACGGGACTAGCGGGAGGTATACGCAGTATTTT,CASSDGTSGRYTQYF
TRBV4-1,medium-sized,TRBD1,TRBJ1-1,TGCGCCAGCAGCCCCGAAGCCGGGACAGCGAACACTGAAGCTTTCTTT,CASSPEAGTANTEAFF
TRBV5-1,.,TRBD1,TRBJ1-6,TGCGCCAGCAGCCGAGTGCAGGGGGGAAATTCACCCCTCCACTTT,CASSRVQGGNSPLHF
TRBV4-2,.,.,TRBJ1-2,TGTGCCAGCAGCCAGATTGGACAGCATGGCTACACCTTC,CASSQIGQHGYTF
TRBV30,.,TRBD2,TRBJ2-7,TGTGCCTGCCTTAGGACTAGCGGGAGTGTTGTGACCCGATTC,CACLRTSGSVVTRF
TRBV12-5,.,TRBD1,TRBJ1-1,TGTGCTAGTGGTCCCCTCGCAGGGGGAACTGAAGCTTTCTTT,CASGPLAGGTEAFF
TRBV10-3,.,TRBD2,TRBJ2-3,TGTGCCGCTTCCGAGGGGAGGGAGGGCCTCGCAGATACGCAGTATTTT,CAASEGREGLADTQYF
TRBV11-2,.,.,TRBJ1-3,TGTGCCAGCAGCTTGCGGTCGGCCTCTGGAAACACCATATATTTT,CASSLRSASGNTIYF
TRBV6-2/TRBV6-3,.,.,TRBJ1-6,TGTGCCAGCAGTTACTCGACAAGTACTTCAAATTCACCCCTCCACTTT,CASSYSTSTSNSPLHF
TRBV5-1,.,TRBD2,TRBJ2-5,TGCGCCAGCAGCTCCAGACTAGCGGGGGACCAAGAGACCCAGTACTTC,CASSSRLAGDQETQYF
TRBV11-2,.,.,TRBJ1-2,TGTGCCAGCAGCTTAGATCGGTTAGGGGCATATGGCTACACCTTC,CASSLDRLGAYGYTF
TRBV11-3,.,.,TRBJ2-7,TGTGCCAGCAGCCCGGGACTCGCAGCCTACGAGCAGTACTTC,CASSPGLAAYEQYF
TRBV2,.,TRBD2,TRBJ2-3,TGTGCCAGCAGTGGCCAGACTAGCGGGAGCACAGATACGCAGTATTTT,CASSGQTSGSTDTQYF
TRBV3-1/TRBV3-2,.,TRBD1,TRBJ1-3,TGTGCCAGCAGCCTGGCGACAGGGGGCGCAGGAAACACCATATATTTT,CASSLATGGAGNTIYF
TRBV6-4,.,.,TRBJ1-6,TGTGCCAGCAGAATGAGAGGGATCTACAGTTCACCCCTCCACTTT,CASRMRGIYSSPLHF
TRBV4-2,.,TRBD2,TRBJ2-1,TGTGCCAGCAGCCAAGTGACGGGAGGGCCCAGTGAGCAGTTCTTC,CASSQVTGGPSEQFF
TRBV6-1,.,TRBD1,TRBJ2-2,TGTGCCAGCAGTGAAAACCCCCCAGGGGGCAACACCGGGGAGCTGTTTTTT,CASSENPPGGNTGELFF
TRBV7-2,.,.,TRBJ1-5,TGTGCCAGCAGCTTAGTTGGGGAGCCCCAGCCCCAGCATTTT,CASSLVGEPQPQHF
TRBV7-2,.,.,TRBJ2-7,TGTGCCAGCAGCTTATCGCGGGAATCCTACGAGCAGTACTTC,CASSLSRESYEQYF
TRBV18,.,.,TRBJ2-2,TGTGCCAGCTCACCACCGGCAGCGGGCACCGGGGAGCTGTTTTTT,CASSPPAAGTGELFF
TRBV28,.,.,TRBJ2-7,TGTGCCAGCAGCCAGCCCTCGGGACTTGCCTACGAGCAGTACTTC,CASSQPSGLAYEQYF
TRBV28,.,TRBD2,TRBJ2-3,TGTGCCAGCAGTCGGACTAGCGGACTCACAGATACGCAGTATTTT,CASSRTSGLTDTQYF
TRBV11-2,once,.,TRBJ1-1,TGTGCCAGCAGCTTAGAGAGCTTGGGGGGCACTGAAGCTTTCTTT,CASSLESLGGTEAFF
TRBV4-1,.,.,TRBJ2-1,TGCGCCAGCAGCCAAGAGGTAACAGGGAGGGCCTACAATGAGCAGTTCTTC,CASSQEVTGRAYNEQFF
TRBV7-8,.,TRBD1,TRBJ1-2,TGTGCCAGCAGCCCCCGACAGGGCTCGGACTATGGCTACACCTTC,CASSPRQGSDYGYTF
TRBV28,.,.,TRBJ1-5,TGTGCCAGCAGTCGCCAGGGAGGGGGTCAGCCCCAGCATTTT,CASSRQGGGQPQHF
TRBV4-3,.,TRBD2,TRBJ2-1,TGCGCCAGCAGCCGGGGAGCTAGCGGGAGGGACCTCCACAATGAGCAGTTCTTC,CASSRGASGRDLHNEQFF
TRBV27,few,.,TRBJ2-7,TGTGCCAGCAGTTCTTCAGGGGTGCCGTACGAGCAGTACTTC,CASSSSGVPYEQYF
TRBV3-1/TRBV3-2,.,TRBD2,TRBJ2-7,TGTGCCAGCAGCCAAGAACGCACAGGACTAGCGGGAGGGCGACCCTACGAGCAGTACTTC,CASSQERTGLAGGRPYEQYF
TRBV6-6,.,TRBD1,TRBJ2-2,TGTGCCAGCAGTTCTCAGGGGGCCACCGGGGAGCTGTTTTTT,CASSSQGATGELFF
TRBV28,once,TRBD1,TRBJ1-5,TGTGCCAGCAGTTGGGGGACAGGGAGGGGTCAGCCCCAGCATTTT,CASSWGTGRGQPQHF